This TCR beta chain is from a study of shared clonotypes between healthy human individuals. Study as a whole: Researchers drew samples from a couple of women and three men aged 18 to 49.

With regard to this clone: Its antigen is still unknown.

General study results and limits: Sorted-subset samples were not fully sequenced, rarefaction indicated.

An approximately 200 ng quantity of DNA, approximately 29,000 T cell genomes, went into the sorted-subset replicate PCRs. Original analysis: Quality scores were absent from the junction-only immunoSEQ sequences, so filtering differed. Sequencing used immunoSEQ multiplex PCR; TCRdb keeps in-frame clones, though not all of them. That table gives V, J and clone size, and the DNA gave D and trimming. The data show 730,000 or so clones, approximately 75% seen once. Trimming shortened V by 4 bases and J by 1 base, and 15 bases separated the two germline ends. In germline, CDR1 is SGHTS, CDR2 YDEGEE. The CDR3 sequence is 16 residues long.

The chain links TRBV5-8 to TRBJ2-4; TRBD1 might be the D (6 bases). Input material: memory CD4+ T cells sorted from blood. Subset of the sample: CD45RA-negative fraction. The receptor comes from a woman younger than 45 in good health. The CDR3, as DNA: TGTGCCAGCAGCGCCAGGGGAAGGTGGGCCAAAAACATTCAGTACTTC. Translated, it gives CASSARGRWAKNIQYF.